One and the same sample provided the 17 T cell receptor beta chains below, sequenced in a study of breast tumors, draining lymph nodes, adjacent tissues. TCRdb re-called the multiplex PCR reads with MiXCR, one entry per CDR3 protein. There are about 22,000 distinct CDR3 sequences in the sample; roughly 55% occur only once, and 13% to 15% lies in the top ten. Sequencing was done on a sample of breast tumor tissue. The receptors shown here come from a female donor with breast cancer. Some clones in this sample may be carry-over from other donors' samples.

As to this clonotype: The final CDR3 position lacks the conserved phenylalanine or tryptophan, pointing to a likely read error. This rearrangement joins TRBV4-1 to TRBJ1-1; 8 positions agree with TRBD1. Germline V gene data show CDR1 as MGHRA and CDR2 as YSYEKL. The CDR3 length is 15 residues. With V trimmed by 1 base and J by 1 base, 2 bases remained unmatched. CDR3 sequence (DNA): TGCGCCAGCAGCCAAGGGACAGGGTCGAACACTGAAGCTTTCTGT. Its translation: CASSQGTGSNTEAFC.

This clonotype has at least ten counts. V usage is TRBV6-1 and J usage is TRBJ1-5; a weak D match, TRBD1 (6 bases). V lost 2 bases, J lost 5 bases, and 13 bases lay in between. This CDR3 has 15 amino acids. Germline-derived CDR1 and CDR2 are MNHNS and SASEGT. CDR3 in amino acids: CASSEFRGDHQPQHF. The CDR3 DNA sequence: TGTGCCAGCAGTGAATTTAGGGGGGATCATCAGCCCCAGCATTTT.

By sample fraction, this clonotype is medium-sized. Being one base from a much bigger clone, this may be a read error. The V gene is TRBV5-8, the J gene TRBJ2-7; 7 bases map to TRBD1. V shed 4 bases, J shed 0 bases, and the junction held 7 bases outside the gene matches. The CDR3 consists of 15 residues. Germline lookup yields CDR1 SGHTS and CDR2 YDEGEE. In nucleotides, the CDR3 is TGTGCCAGCAGCCCGGGGACAGCGCTCTCCTACGAGCAGTACTTC. It translates to CASSPGTALSYEQYF.

This sequence joins TRBV5-1 and TRBJ2-7; TRBD2 might be the D (5 bases). The germline V gene has CDR1 SGHRS and CDR2 YFSETQ. V lost 3 bases and J lost 7, with 11 bases in between. CDR3 length: 12 residues. The CDR3 nucleotides read TGCGCCAGCAGCTATTCCCCGGGGGAGCAGTACTTC. Translation gives CASSYSPGEQYF.

The sample holds many counts of this clonotype. This rearrangement joins TRBV28 to TRBJ1-6, with a weak D call TRBD1 (5 bases). Germline V gives CDR1 MDHEN, CDR2 SYDVKM. CDR3 length: 15 amino acids. The V gene lost 2 bases and the J gene lost 9 bases, with 14 bases spanning the gap. This CDR3 is CASSLGDRPGSPLHF. The CDR3 region has the DNA TGTGCCAGCAGTTTAGGGGACCGACCAGGTTCACCCCTCCACTTT.

This clonotype was observed many times. J is TRBJ2-7 and V is TRBV19; TRBD2 matches at 12 bases. CDR1 and CDR2 (germline): LNHDA, SQIVND (reference sequence). Germline trimming cut 7 bases from V and 0 bases from J; bases unmatched to any gene: 1. The CDR3 runs 14 residues. CDR3 sequence: CASKTSGSSYEQYF. CDR3 nucleotide sequence: TGTGCCAGTAAGACTAGCGGGAGCTCCTACGAGCAGTACTTC.

Of note for this clonotype: The junction departs from the called germline gene at one end, perhaps through a read error. Here the CDR3 reads CASSIQGAQNEQLF. In nucleotides, the CDR3 is TGTGCCAGCAGCATACAGGGGGCGCAAAATGAGCAGCTCTTC. V gene TRBV7-6 combines with J gene TRBJ2-1; 9 nucleotides align to TRBD1. The CDR3 contains 14 residues. Germline assignment: CDR1 SGHVS and CDR2 FNYEAQ.

V is TRBV29-1 and J is TRBJ1-3, with D possibly being TRBD1 (6 bases). This CDR3 contains 14 residues. The germline V gene has CDR1 SQVTM and CDR2 ANQGSEA. Trimming removed 4 bases from V and 4 bases from J, with 14 bases in between. CDR3 sequence reads: CSVVGGREGNTIYF. The CDR3 DNA follows: TGCAGCGTTGTGGGGGGCAGGGAAGGAAACACCATATATTTT.

This clonotype was observed at least ten times. A much more abundant neighbour one base away suggests this may be a read error. The chain has TRBV4-1 and TRBJ2-1, with D possibly TRBD1 on 6 matching bases. In germline, CDR1 is MGHRA, CDR2 YSYEKL. Trimming shortened V by 7 bases and J by 4 bases, and 17 bases separated the two germline ends. CDR3 length: 15 residues. CDR3 sequence reads: CASNVDGQLYNEQFF. In DNA, the CDR3 is TGCGCCAGCAACGTCGATGGACAGTTATACAATGAGCAGTTCTTC.

This clonotype is medium-sized within its sample. This chain links TRBV4-2 with TRBJ1-3, with 9 nucleotides matching TRBD1. Germline V CDR1 and CDR2: LGHNA, YNFKEQ. J lost 1 base, V lost 0 bases, and 16 bases had no gene match. The CDR3 sequence is 21 residues long. CDR3 residues: CASSQEVLGQGRLSSGNTIYF. The CDR3, as DNA: TGTGCCAGCAGCCAAGAGGTCTTAGGACAGGGGCGCCTTTCTTCTGGAAACACCATATATTTT.

The chain couples TRBV5-1 to TRBJ2-2; D perhaps matches TRBD1 (6 bases). The CDR3 contains 14 residues. Trimming removed 4 bases at V and 3 bases at J, with 10 bases between. Germline V gene sequence: CDR1 SGHRS, CDR2 YFSETQ. This chain's CDR3 is CASSTYRDTGELFF. The CDR3 DNA sequence: TGCGCCAGCAGCACTTACAGGGACACCGGGGAGCTGTTTTTT. The full variable domain, its missing parts supplied by reference TRBV5-1 and TRBJ2-2, is KAGVTQTPRYLIKTRGQQVTLSCSPISGHRSVSWYQQTPGQGLQFLFEYFSETQRNKGNFPGRFSGRQFSNSRSEMNVSTLELGDSALYLCASSTYRDTGELFFGEGSRLTVL.

Judged by abundance, this clonotype is medium-sized. The gene calls are TRBV9 and TRBJ1-6; perhaps TRBD1 as D (6 bases). Germline V gene data show CDR1 as SGDLS and CDR2 as YYNGEE. V gave up 2 bases and J gave up 8 bases, with 11 bases separating them. The CDR3 consists of 14 residues. The CDR3, as DNA: TGTGCCAGCAGCGTGGGGGGCTTTGATTCACCCCTCCACTTT. Translating it yields CASSVGGFDSPLHF.

The genes are TRBV7-2 and TRBJ1-2; a possible D gene is TRBD1 (6 bases). The germline CDR1 and CDR2 sequences are SGHTA and FQGNSA. The CDR3 has 13 residues. The V gene lost 6 bases and the J gene lost 4 bases, with 12 bases spanning the gap. DNA of the CDR3: TGTGCCAGCAGGCCACAGGGTTCCTATGGCTACACCTTC. Residues: CASRPQGSYGYTF.

This clonotype was counted a few times. V gene TRBV7-2 combines with J gene TRBJ1-2; D is ambiguous. Per the germline V gene, CDR1 is SGHTA and CDR2 is FQGNSA. The CDR3 consists of 13 residues. V was trimmed by 2 bases and J by 7 bases, leaving 11 bases between them. CDR3 coding DNA: TGTGCCAGCAGCTTAAGACGGGAAAGTGGCTACACCTTC. Translated, it gives CASSLRRESGYTF.

This clonotype ranks as medium-sized. The chain employs TRBV20-1 and TRBJ1-2; 7 bases line up with TRBD1. The V segment lost 3 bases and the J segment 3 bases; nucleotides outside the gene matches: 4. This CDR3 spans 13 amino acids. The germline CDR1 and CDR2 sequences are DFQATT and SNEGSKA (reference sequence). CDR3 loop: CSARGDRDYGYTF. The CDR3, as DNA: TGCAGTGCTAGGGGGGACAGAGACTATGGCTACACCTTC.

This clonotype showed up just once. The J gene is TRBJ2-5, the V gene TRBV20-1, with unresolved D. V lost 0 bases, J lost 5 bases, and 16 bases lay in between. Germline loops: CDR1 DFQATT, CDR2 SNEGSKA (reference sequence). This CDR3 region has 15 residues. For the CDR3, the DNA is TGCAGTGCTAGAGATGTGGCTAGGCGGACCGAGACCCAGTACTTC. It codes for CSARDVARRTETQYF.

As to this clonotype: The junction departs from the called germline gene at one end, perhaps through a read error. The CDR3 loop reads CASSDPAGAGTGEQYF. As DNA, the CDR3 is TGTGCCAGCAGTGACCCAGCGGGGGCTGGAACAGGTGAGCAGTATTTT. This rearrangement joins TRBV24-1 to TRBJ2-3, with 8 bases fitting TRBD2. CDR3 size: 16 residues. CDR1 is KGHDR and CDR2 is SFDVKD in the germline V gene.